This note documents a single TCR beta chain sequence. The antigen remains undetermined. One entry per CDR3 protein, called by TCRdb with MiXCR from the multiplex PCR reads. The profile shows around 250,000 distinct CDR3 sequences, under 40% of them singletons. This sample stems from a study of breast tumors, draining lymph nodes, adjacent tissues. Study-wide results and limits: Tumors had less TCR diversity than lymph nodes, more than nontumor tissue. Data only fit, rather than demonstrated, lymph node origin of most tumor T cells. Compared with basal-like, luminal-like tumors shared significantly more repertoire with nontumor tissue.

Germline V gives CDR1 SGHTA, CDR2 FQGNSA. The length of the CDR3 is 12 residues. The V and J ends lost 3 bases and 8 bases respectively, with 10 bases between them. Samples came from axillary lymph nodes draining the breast cancer. This chain joins TRBV7-2 and TRBJ1-2, with a weak D call TRBD1 (5 bases). The sample taken for sequencing was axillary lymph node tissue. The receptor comes from a female donor with breast cancer. Some clones in this sample may be carry-over from other donors' samples. The CDR3 sequence: CASSFAGRGYTF. The CDR3 DNA reads TGTGCCAGCAGCTTTGCAGGGAGAGGCTACACCTTC. Using reference TRBV7-2 and TRBJ1-2 for the parts outside the CDR3, the full variable domain is GAGVSQSPSNKVTEKGKDVELRCDPISGHTALYWYRQSLGQGLEFLIYFQGNSAPDKSGLPSDRFSAERTGGSVSTLTIQRTQQEDSAVYLCASSFAGRGYTFGSGTRLTVV.